Listed below are T cell receptor beta chains from one sample, sequenced in a study of blood T cell repertoires in COVID-19. Sequencing was performed with immunoSEQ multiplex PCR; in TCRdb, only in-frame clones are kept and a portion is missing. Of 90,000 to 100,000 clones in the sample, around 85% were seen once. Sequencing input: peripheral blood. These receptors originate from a woman aged 55-75 years with acute or convalescent COVID-19. Each CDR3 is given with its conserved first and last residue. D genes are given only for firm matches. Size is stated for part of the rows, as once, few or many counts, or as a class when the clone is expanded.

size | D | J | V | CDR3 | DNA
once | NA | TRBJ1-2 | TRBV7-2 | CASSPQGILNYGYTF | TGTGCCAGCAGCCCACAGGGCATTCTAAACTATGGCTACACCTTC
NA | NA | TRBJ1-5 | TRBV6-2/TRBV6-3 | CASSTIRQVNQPQHF | TGTGCCAGCAGCACCATTCGACAGGTCAATCAGCCCCAGCATTTT
few | TRBD2 | TRBJ2-3 | TRBV6-2/TRBV6-3 | CASSPRVGSGGDSTDTQYF | TGTGCCAGCAGCCCTCGGGTGGGTAGCGGGGGGGATAGCACAGATACGCAGTATTTT
NA | TRBD1 | TRBJ1-1 | TRBV19 | CASSIVVGQGITEAFF | TGTGCCAGTAGTATAGTAGTTGGACAGGGTATCACTGAAGCTTTCTTT
NA | NA | TRBJ1-6 | TRBV12-3/TRBV12-4 | CASRQDYNSPLHF | TGTGCCAGCAGACAGGACTATAATTCACCCCTCCACTTT
NA | NA | TRBJ1-1 | TRBV18 | CASSPSLTKSNTEAFF | TGTGCCAGCTCCCCATCATTAACTAAGTCGAACACTGAAGCTTTCTTT
NA | TRBD1 | TRBJ2-5 | TRBV18 | CASSPSGGGETQYF | TGTGCCAGCTCACCGTCAGGGGGTGGCGAGACCCAGTACTTC
NA | TRBD1 | TRBJ1-2 | TRBV18 | CASSPSGDRDRGYTF | TGTGCCAGCTCACCAAGCGGGGACAGGGATCGAGGCTACACCTTC
NA | NA | TRBJ1-3 | TRBV30 | CAWSSDDRLISGNTIYF | TGTGCCTGGAGTTCCGACGACAGATTAATCTCTGGAAACACCATATATTTT
NA | TRBD1 | TRBJ1-2 | TRBV24-1 | CATSDPPGQGVSGYTF | TGTGCCACCAGTGATCCCCCGGGACAGGGGGTAAGTGGCTACACCTTC
few | NA | TRBJ1-1 | TRBV19 | CASRVFRNTEAFF | TGTGCCAGTCGAGTCTTTAGGAACACTGAAGCTTTCTTT
once | NA | TRBJ1-5 | TRBV28 | CASSGAGGYDQPQHF | TGTGCCAGCAGTGGGGCGGGGGGCTACGATCAGCCCCAGCATTTT
many | TRBD1 | TRBJ1-1 | TRBV2 | CASSTGTGTEAFF | TGTGCCAGCAGTACCGGGACAGGGACTGAAGCTTTCTTT
once | NA | TRBJ1-6 | TRBV28 | CASSDNNSPLHF | TGTGCCAGCAGTGACAATAATTCACCCCTCCACTTT
NA | NA | TRBJ2-3 | TRBV18 | CASSPPKGGGDTQYF | TGTGCCAGCTCACCACCTAAGGGAGGGGGAGATACGCAGTATTTT
once | TRBD1 | TRBJ1-1 | TRBV25-1 | CASSGGTGAAEAFF | TGTGCCAGCAGTGGGGGGACAGGGGCGGCTGAAGCTTTCTTT
NA | TRBD1 | TRBJ1-6 | TRBV2 | CASKEQGVNSPLHF | TGTGCCAGCAAAGAACAGGGGGTTAATTCACCCCTCCACTTT
few | NA | TRBJ1-3 | TRBV4-2 | CASSQDRGVGNTIYF | TGTGCCAGCAGCCAAGATCGGGGGGTCGGAAACACCATATATTTT
NA | NA | TRBJ1-1 | TRBV12-3/TRBV12-4 | CASTPRGRGAFF | TGTGCCAGCACTCCCCGGGGCAGGGGAGCTTTCTTT
NA | TRBD2 | TRBJ2-3 | TRBV14 | CASSRTRVTDTQYF | TGTGCCAGCAGTCGGACTAGGGTCACAGATACGCAGTATTTT
many | NA | TRBJ1-2 | TRBV6-5 | CASSNSYGYTF | TGTGCCAGCAGTAATAGCTATGGCTACACCTTC
NA | TRBD1 | TRBJ1-1 | TRBV9 | CASSVDRVNTEAFF | TGTGCCAGCAGCGTTGACAGGGTGAACACTGAAGCTTTCTTT
many | NA | TRBJ1-1 | TRBV18 | CASSARVGEAFF | TGTGCCAGCTCAGCCCGGGTCGGTGAAGCTTTCTTT
NA | TRBD2 | TRBJ2-5 | TRBV7-9 | CASSLGGLAQETQYF | TGTGCCAGCAGCTTAGGGGGACTAGCACAAGAGACCCAGTACTTC
NA | TRBD2 | TRBJ2-2 | TRBV5-1 | CASSLTGGRTGELFF | TGCGCCAGCAGCTTGACGGGGGGTAGGACCGGGGAGCTGTTTTTT
NA | TRBD1 | TRBJ2-7 | TRBV3-1/TRBV3-2 | CASSQGFPGGYEQYF | TGTGCCAGCAGCCAAGGTTTCCCAGGGGGCTACGAGCAGTACTTC
NA | NA | TRBJ1-3 | TRBV6-5 | CATLQDIGNTIYF | TGTGCCACCTTACAGGATATTGGAAACACCATATATTTT